The 30 T cell receptor beta chains below all came from one sample that was sequenced in a study of cytomegalovirus exposure and HLA in healthy donors. The PCR contained 60 Vbeta and 13 Jbeta primers. Here immunoSEQ multiplex PCR was the method, and the copy in TCRdb shows in-frame clones only, minus some. Of roughly 100,000 clones listed, about 80% are singletons. The material sequenced was PBMCs. Receptor source: a man aged 55 to 70 in good health and CMV-seropositive.

The chain carries TRBV9 and TRBJ2-3; D call uncertain. This CDR3 region has 12 residues. Germline lookup yields CDR1 SGDLS and CDR2 YYNGEE. V was cut by 2 bases and J by 6 bases, with 7 bases left in between. The CDR3 protein is CASSVSSDTQYF. CDR3 nucleotide sequence: TGTGCCAGCAGCGTTTCATCCGATACGCAGTATTTT.

V usage is TRBV28 and J usage is TRBJ2-7; D not resolved. Trimming stripped 7 bases from V and 1 base from J, with 8 bases between. Germline CDR1 reads MDHEN; CDR2 reads SYDVKM. This CDR3 region has 12 residues. DNA of the CDR3: TGTGCCAGCACTTCCGGGTCCTACGAGCAGTACTTC. Protein: CASTSGSYEQYF.

The chain is built from TRBV7-8 and TRBJ1-1; D is uncertain. The CDR3 covers 12 residues. V lost 1 base to trimming and J lost 9 bases, with 9 bases between them. Looked up from germline, CDR1 is SGHVS and CDR2 is FQNEAQ. Here the CDR3 reads CASSLVAAKAFF. The CDR3 DNA reads as TGTGCCAGCAGCTTAGTTGCAGCGAAAGCTTTCTTT.

As DNA, the CDR3 is TGCGCCAGCAGCCCATCGGACAGGGGCAATGAGCAGTTCTTC. Its translation is CASSPSDRGNEQFF. V gene TRBV5-1 combines with J gene TRBJ2-1, with 9 nucleotides matching TRBD1. Germline assignment: CDR1 SGHRS and CDR2 YFSETQ. The CDR3 is 14 amino acids. V shed 4 bases and J 6 bases; nucleotides not matched to a gene: 5.

This clone appeared a single time. The CDR3 DNA follows: TGTGCCAGTAGTCCTTCTTCTTGGCGGGCTTTCTTT. Residues: CASSPSSWRAFF. The chain has TRBV19 and TRBJ1-1; no definite D call. Trimming took off 5 bases at V and 11 bases at J, with 15 bases between the two ends. The germline gives CDR1 LNHDA, CDR2 SQIVND (reference sequence). The CDR3 length is 12 residues.

This chain connects TRBV5-4 to TRBJ2-3, with 7 bases matching TRBD2. This CDR3 region has 14 residues. Germline lookup yields CDR1 SGHNT and CDR2 YYREEE (reference sequence). V shed 4 bases, J shed 6 bases, and the junction held 8 bases outside the gene matches. The CDR3 bases are TGTGCCAGCAGCAAAAGGGACTACCAGGATACGCAGTATTTT. The encoded protein is CASSKRDYQDTQYF.

The genes are TRBV6-4 and TRBJ2-1; 11 bases fit TRBD2. This CDR3 contains 16 residues. Germline V CDR1 and CDR2: MRHNA, SNTAGT. The trim removed 4 bases at V and 9 bases at J, leaving 11 bases unmatched. The CDR3 sequence: CASSARLSGGAGEQFF. CDR3 nucleotides: TGTGCCAGCAGTGCCCGACTTAGCGGGGGGGCAGGTGAGCAGTTCTTC.

This clone has just one count. CDR3 DNA: TGTGCCAGCAGCTTCTCCGACTGGTCCTACGAGCAGTACTTC. This encodes CASSFSDWSYEQYF. The V and J genes are TRBV5-6 and TRBJ2-7; D ambiguous. The CDR3 contains 14 residues. CDR1 and CDR2 (germline): SGHDT, YYEEEE. V was trimmed by 2 bases and J by 1 base, leaving 10 bases between them.

The rearrangement joins TRBV18 to TRBJ1-1, with TRBD1 matching over 11 bases. This CDR3 comprises 17 residues. Trimming removed 1 base from V and 2 bases from J; junction bases left unmatched: 6. Germline V lookup: CDR1 KGHSH, CDR2 LQKENI. The CDR3 bases are TGTGCCAGCTCACCACTTGGACAGGGGGCGCGAAACACTGAAGCTTTCTTT. Translated, it gives CASSPLGQGARNTEAFF.

The CDR3 sequence: CASSHKTGWNEQYF. For the CDR3, the DNA is TGTGCCAGCAGCCACAAGACAGGGTGGAACGAGCAGTACTTC. This chain links TRBV27 with TRBJ2-7; 7 bases are shared with TRBD1. Trimming at V came to 6 bases and at J to 5 bases, leaving 10 bases not matched to a gene. This CDR3 contains 14 residues. Germline V gene sequence: CDR1 MNHEY, CDR2 SMNVEV (reference sequence).

This clone was counted a single time. The junction does not match germline at one end; this may be a read error. The V call is TRBV7-9, the J call TRBJ1-1; a possible D gene is TRBD1 (5 bases). CDR1 and CDR2 (germline): SEHNR, FQNEAQ (reference sequence). The CDR3 covers 12 residues. The CDR3 is CSSNDRNTEAFF. As DNA, the CDR3 is TGTTCCAGCAACGACAGGAACACTGAAGCTTTCTTT.

The chain employs TRBV13 and TRBJ2-3, with D possibly being TRBD1 (6 bases). Trimming removed 4 bases from V and 0 bases from J, with 14 bases in between. The CDR3 sequence is 16 residues long. CDR1 and CDR2 (germline): PRHDT, FYEKMQ (reference sequence). CDR3 residues: CASSSTQGPSTDTQYF. The DNA of the CDR3 is TGTGCCAGCAGCTCAACGCAGGGGCCAAGCACAGATACGCAGTATTTT.

This chain joins TRBV5-6 and TRBJ2-3, with TRBD1 matching over 7 bases. The V and J ends lost 4 bases and 2 bases, in that order; junction bases with no gene match: 7. Germline values: CDR1 SGHDT, CDR2 YYEEEE. This CDR3 has 15 amino acids. The CDR3 nucleotides read TGTGCCAGCAGCCCGGCCGGGACAGACACAGATACGCAGTATTTT. Its protein is CASSPAGTDTDTQYF.

V gene TRBV6-1 combines with J gene TRBJ2-7; TRBD1 might be the D (5 bases). Between the trimmed V and J ends, which lost 6 bases and 4 bases, there was a span of 13 bases. The CDR3 length is 13 residues. Looked up from germline, CDR1 is MNHNS and CDR2 is SASEGT. CDR3 sequence (DNA): TGTGCCAGCAGACGCCGACAGTCTTACGAGCAGTACTTC. Its translation: CASRRRQSYEQYF.

As concerns this clone: Germline and junction disagree at one end, which may indicate a read error. The chain links TRBV9 to TRBJ2-1; 9 bases are shared with TRBD2. CDR1 is SGDLS, CDR2 YYNGEE, per germline. The CDR3 is made up of 14 amino acids. CDR3 in DNA: TGTGCCAGTAGCGGGGGCAGCTCCTACAATGAGCAGTTCTTC. Protein product: CASSGGSSYNEQFF.

The sample holds one count of this clone. V and J are TRBV19 and TRBJ1-5; 8 bases are shared with TRBD1. The CDR3 covers 16 residues. V shed 5 bases, J shed 3 bases, and the junction held 9 bases outside the gene matches. Germline loops: CDR1 LNHDA, CDR2 SQIVND (reference sequence). DNA of the CDR3: TGTGCCAGTAGTGACCGGACAGGGCCAAACAATCAGCCCCAGCATTTT. Its protein is CASSDRTGPNNQPQHF.

The J gene is TRBJ2-3, the V gene TRBV28; 8 positions match TRBD1. This CDR3 is 15 amino acids long. V lost 9 bases to trimming and J lost 4 bases; unmatched junction nucleotides: 12. Looked up from germline, CDR1 is MDHEN and CDR2 is SYDVKM. CDR3 nucleotides: TGTGCCAGTACTATTGCAGGGGGCGAGCCAGATACGCAGTATTTT. As protein: CASTIAGGEPDTQYF.

This chain links TRBV7-6 with TRBJ2-7; TRBD2 agrees at 7 bases. Looked up from germline, CDR1 is SGHVS and CDR2 is FNYEAQ. J lost 2 bases, V lost 5 bases, and 12 bases had no gene match. The CDR3 has 16 amino acids. DNA for the CDR3: TGTGCCAGCAGCCCCTTCCCTTCTAGCGGAACCTACGAGCAGTACTTC. Protein sequence: CASSPFPSSGTYEQYF.

The chain has TRBV28 and TRBJ2-3; D call uncertain. Trimming took off 6 bases at V and 1 base at J, with 14 bases between the two ends. The V gene's germline CDR1 is MDHEN and CDR2 SYDVKM. CDR3 length: 15 residues. CDR3 residues: CASSYSLPRTDTQYF. CDR3 nucleotides: TGTGCCAGCAGCTATTCCCTCCCCCGCACAGATACGCAGTATTTT.

The chain combines TRBV6-4 with TRBJ2-3; TRBD1 matches at 11 bases. Germline loops: CDR1 MRHNA, CDR2 SNTAGT. The CDR3 runs to 16 residues. V shed 0 bases and J 3 bases; nucleotides not matched to a gene: 2. The CDR3 is CASSDSGDRGTDTQYF. The CDR3, as DNA: TGTGCCAGCAGTGACTCGGGGGACAGGGGGACAGATACGCAGTATTTT.

This sequence joins TRBV5-4 and TRBJ2-1, with 9 bases identical to TRBD2. CDR3 length equals 15 residues. The V and J ends lost 4 bases and 0 bases, in that order; junction bases with no gene match: 2. Germline loops: CDR1 SGHNT, CDR2 YYREEE (reference sequence). Written as DNA, the CDR3 is TGTGCCAGCAGCGCGCGGGGGGGCTCCTACAATGAGCAGTTCTTC. Translating it yields CASSARGGSYNEQFF.

V usage is TRBV7-2 and J usage is TRBJ2-7; a weak D match, TRBD2 (8 bases). The germline CDR1 and CDR2 sequences are SGHTA and FQGNSA. Trimming took 6 bases from V and 7 from J, leaving 22 bases between them. The CDR3 runs 15 residues. CDR3 residues: CASRTGGTAKPEQYF. The CDR3 coding sequence is TGTGCCAGCAGAACGGGGGGGACAGCAAAACCTGAGCAGTACTTC.

This chain uses TRBV28 with TRBJ1-2; possibly TRBD1 for D (5 bases). This CDR3 has 13 amino acids. Germline V lookup: CDR1 MDHEN, CDR2 SYDVKM. V lost 6 bases to trimming and J lost 3 bases, with 11 bases between them. The CDR3 region has the DNA TGTGCCAGCAGACCGACAGCAGACTATGGCTACACCTTC. Protein: CASRPTADYGYTF.

The rearrangement joins TRBV28 to TRBJ1-1; D perhaps matches TRBD1 (5 bases). CDR1 is MDHEN, CDR2 SYDVKM, per germline. The CDR3 is made up of 14 amino acids. Trimming pared 3 bases from V and 1 base from J, leaving 9 bases between. CDR3 loop: CASSLSGQNTEAFF. The CDR3 DNA is TGTGCCAGCAGTTTGAGTGGACAGAACACTGAAGCTTTCTTT.

The chain links TRBV14 to TRBJ2-7; tentatively, D is TRBD1 (6 bases). The V end was cut by 5 bases, the J end by 3 bases, with 14 bases between. Germline loops: CDR1 SGHDN, CDR2 FVKESK. The CDR3 consists of 14 residues. The CDR3 DNA follows: TGTGCCAGCAGCTTATCGGGACAACTCTACGAGCAGTACTTC. This codes for CASSLSGQLYEQYF.

V usage is TRBV6-1 and J usage is TRBJ2-7; 7 nucleotides align to TRBD1. CDR1 is MNHNS, CDR2 SASEGT, per germline. Trimming cost V 6 bases and J 5 bases; bases outside gene matches: 4. The CDR3 totals 12 residues. CDR3 sequence reads: CASRDRPHEQYF. CDR3 DNA sequence: TGTGCCAGCAGGGACAGGCCGCACGAGCAGTACTTC.

This clone has only a few counts. The chain is built from TRBV6-6 and TRBJ2-2, with D hard to call. There are 12 residues in the CDR3. V lost 6 bases to trimming and J lost 3 bases, with 5 bases between them. Looked up from germline, CDR1 is MNHNY and CDR2 is SVGAGI (reference sequence). DNA of the CDR3: TGTGCCAGCAGGCGAGACACCGGGGAGCTGTTTTTT. This gives the protein CASRRDTGELFF.

The V call is TRBV10-3, the J call TRBJ2-3; 9 nucleotides line up with TRBD2. The CDR3 is 15 residues long. Germline V gives CDR1 ENHRY, CDR2 SYGVKD. J was trimmed by 3 bases and V by 4 bases; bases with no gene match: 5. The chain's CDR3 is CAISGSGGRTDTQYF. The CDR3 DNA sequence: TGTGCCATCAGTGGGAGCGGGGGGAGGACAGATACGCAGTATTTT.

This rearrangement joins TRBV10-2 to TRBJ2-7, with 7 nucleotides matching TRBD1. Germline V gene sequence: CDR1 WSHSY, CDR2 SAAADI. The CDR3 runs to 14 residues. Losses at the gene ends were 6 bases for V and 3 bases for J; bases not matched to a gene: 8. CDR3 nucleotide sequence: TGCGCCAGCAGCCCAGGGGGATTAGGCTACGAGCAGTACTTC. Translation: CASSPGGLGYEQYF.

This chain links TRBV7-9 with TRBJ1-5; tentatively, D is TRBD1 (5 bases). V was cut by 5 bases and J by 9 bases, with 17 bases left in between. Germline-derived CDR1 and CDR2 are SEHNR and FQNEAQ (reference sequence). CDR3 length equals 14 residues. In DNA, the CDR3 is TGTGCCAGCAGCGGCTGGGACTCCTCTGGGCCCCAGCATTTT. Encoded protein: CASSGWDSSGPQHF.